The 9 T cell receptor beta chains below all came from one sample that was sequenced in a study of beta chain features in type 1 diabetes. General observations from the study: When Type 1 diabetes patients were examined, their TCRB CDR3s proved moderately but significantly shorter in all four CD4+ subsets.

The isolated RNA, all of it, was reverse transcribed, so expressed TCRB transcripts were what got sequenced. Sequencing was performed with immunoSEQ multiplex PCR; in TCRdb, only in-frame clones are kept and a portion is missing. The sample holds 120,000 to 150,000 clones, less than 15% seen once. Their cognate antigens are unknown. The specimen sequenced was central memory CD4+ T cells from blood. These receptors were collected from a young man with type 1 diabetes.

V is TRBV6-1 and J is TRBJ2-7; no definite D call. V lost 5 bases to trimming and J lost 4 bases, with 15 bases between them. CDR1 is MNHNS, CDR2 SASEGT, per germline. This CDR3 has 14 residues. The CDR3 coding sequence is TGTGCCAGCAGTACCTCTCCCATTTTGTACGAGCAGTACTTC. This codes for CASSTSPILYEQYF.

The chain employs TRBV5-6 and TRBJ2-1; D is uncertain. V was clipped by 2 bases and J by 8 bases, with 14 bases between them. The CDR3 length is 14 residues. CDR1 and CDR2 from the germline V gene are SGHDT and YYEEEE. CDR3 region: CASSFGPTNHEQFF. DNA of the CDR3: TGTGCCAGCAGCTTTGGACCGACAAACCATGAGCAGTTCTTC.

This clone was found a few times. The CDR3 reads CASSHPRTVNTEAFF. The CDR3 DNA reads as TGCGCCAGCAGCCATCCCAGGACGGTGAACACTGAAGCTTTCTTT. The genes are TRBV4-3 and TRBJ1-1, with D hard to call. The CDR3 is 15 amino acids. Trimming cost V 3 bases and J 0 bases, with 11 bases left between them. Germline loops: CDR1 LGHNA, CDR2 YSLEER.

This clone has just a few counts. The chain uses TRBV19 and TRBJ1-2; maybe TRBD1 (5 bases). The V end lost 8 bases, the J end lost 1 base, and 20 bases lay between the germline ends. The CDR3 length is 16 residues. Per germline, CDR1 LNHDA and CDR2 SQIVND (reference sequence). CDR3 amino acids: CASEDGGHAGNYGYTF. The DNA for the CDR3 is TGTGCCAGTGAAGATGGGGGTCATGCGGGTAACTATGGCTACACCTTC.

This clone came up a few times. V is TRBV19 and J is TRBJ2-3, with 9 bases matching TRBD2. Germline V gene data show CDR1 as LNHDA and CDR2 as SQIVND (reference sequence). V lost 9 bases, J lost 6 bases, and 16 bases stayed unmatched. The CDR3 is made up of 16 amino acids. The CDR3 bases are TGTGCCAGCAGCCTCGGCGGAGCGGGGGGCGCTGATACGCAGTATTTT. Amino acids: CASSLGGAGGADTQYF.

CDR3 in amino acids: CAWSPGTPGETQYF. Here the CDR3 DNA reads TGTGCCTGGAGTCCCGGGACTCCAGGGGAGACCCAGTACTTC. The V gene is TRBV30, the J gene TRBJ2-5; a weak D match, TRBD2 (6 bases). Looked up from germline, CDR1 is GTSNPN and CDR2 is SVGIG (reference sequence). The CDR3 loop spans 14 amino acids. The V gene lost 2 bases and the J gene lost 5 bases, with 15 bases spanning the gap.

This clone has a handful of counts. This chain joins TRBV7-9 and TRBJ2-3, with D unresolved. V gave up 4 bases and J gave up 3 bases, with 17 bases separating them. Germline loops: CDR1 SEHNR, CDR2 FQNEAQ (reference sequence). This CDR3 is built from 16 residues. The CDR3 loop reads CASSSPPLADTDTQYF. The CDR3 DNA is TGTGCCAGCAGCTCGCCTCCCCTTGCGGATACAGATACGCAGTATTTT.

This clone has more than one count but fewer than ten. CDR3 sequence (DNA): TGCGCCAGCAGCGCCGGGGGTGGGACAGGGTACTACGAGCAGTACTTC. Translation: CASSAGGGTGYYEQYF. The rearrangement uses TRBV5-1 and TRBJ2-7, with 9 bases that match TRBD1. This CDR3 spans 16 amino acids. Germline V gene sequence: CDR1 SGHRS, CDR2 YFSETQ. V lost 4 bases and J lost 3; bases outside the gene matches: 11.

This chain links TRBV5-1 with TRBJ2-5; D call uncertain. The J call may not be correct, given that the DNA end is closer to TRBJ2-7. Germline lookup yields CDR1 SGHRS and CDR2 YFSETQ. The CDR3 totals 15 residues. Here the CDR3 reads CASSLNAFSSYEQYF. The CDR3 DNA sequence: TGCGCCAGCAGCTTGAACGCCTTTTCCTCCTACGAGCAGTACTTC.